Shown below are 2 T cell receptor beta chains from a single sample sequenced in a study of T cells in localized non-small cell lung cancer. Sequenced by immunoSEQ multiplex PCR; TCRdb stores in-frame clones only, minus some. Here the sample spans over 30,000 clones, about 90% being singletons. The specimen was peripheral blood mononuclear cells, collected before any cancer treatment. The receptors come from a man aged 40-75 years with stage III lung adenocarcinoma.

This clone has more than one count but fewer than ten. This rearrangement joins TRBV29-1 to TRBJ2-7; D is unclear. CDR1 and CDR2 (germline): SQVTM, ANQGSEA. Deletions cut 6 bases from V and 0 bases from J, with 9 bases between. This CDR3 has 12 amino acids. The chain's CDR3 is CSVRRSSYEQYF. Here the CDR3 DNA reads TGCAGCGTCAGGCGGAGCTCCTACGAGCAGTACTTC.

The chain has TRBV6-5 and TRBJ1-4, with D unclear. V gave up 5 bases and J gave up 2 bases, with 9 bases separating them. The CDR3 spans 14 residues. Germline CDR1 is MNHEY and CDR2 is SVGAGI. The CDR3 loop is CASSLGGTNEKLFF. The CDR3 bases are TGTGCCAGCAGTCTGGGTGGGACTAATGAAAAACTGTTTTTT.